This T cell receptor beta chain comes out of a study of molecular identifiers for immune sequencing clone quantification. A single record per CDR3 protein comes from TCRdb applying MiXCR to the PCR reads. The top ten clones hold 1.6% of a sample with some 11,000 distinct CDR3 sequences, approximately 15% of them seen once. CDR1 and CDR2 (germline): MDHEN, SYDVKM. Trimming pared 5 bases from V and 4 bases from J, leaving 20 bases between. This CDR3 region has 16 residues. Relative to its sample, this clonotype is medium-sized (0.01 to 0.1%). This chain joins TRBV28 and TRBJ1-1; weak D call: TRBD1 (5 bases). The specimen sequenced was naive CD8+ T cells from blood, with Jurkat cell RNA spiked in. Subset described: FACS-sorted CD8+CD4-CCR7+CD45RA+ naive T cells. The sequence derives from a human donor in good health. Some libraries in this study had Jurkat cell RNA spiked in. The DNA of the CDR3 is TGTGCCAGCAGTCGCCCGGGAGAGGGGAAGGGCACTGAAGCTTTCTTT. Protein: CASSRPGEGKGTEAFF. Supplemented by reference TRBV28 and TRBJ1-1, the full variable domain reads DVKVTQSSRYLVKRTGEKVFLECVQDMDHENMFWYRQDPGLGLRLIYFSYDVKMKEKGDIPEGYSVSREKKERFSLILESASTNQTSMYLCASSRPGEGKGTEAFFGQGTRLTVV.